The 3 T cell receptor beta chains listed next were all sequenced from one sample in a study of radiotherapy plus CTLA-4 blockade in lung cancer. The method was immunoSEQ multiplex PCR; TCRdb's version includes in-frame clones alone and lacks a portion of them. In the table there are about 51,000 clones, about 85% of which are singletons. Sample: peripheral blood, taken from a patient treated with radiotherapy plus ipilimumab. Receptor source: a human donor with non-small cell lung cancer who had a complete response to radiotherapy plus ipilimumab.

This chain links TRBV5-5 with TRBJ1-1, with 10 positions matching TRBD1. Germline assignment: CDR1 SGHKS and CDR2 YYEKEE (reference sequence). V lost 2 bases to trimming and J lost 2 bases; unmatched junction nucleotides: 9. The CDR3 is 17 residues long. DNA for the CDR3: TGTGCCAGCAGCTTCGACAGGGGGCGGGTTAGAAACACTGAAGCTTTCTTT. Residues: CASSFDRGRVRNTEAFF.

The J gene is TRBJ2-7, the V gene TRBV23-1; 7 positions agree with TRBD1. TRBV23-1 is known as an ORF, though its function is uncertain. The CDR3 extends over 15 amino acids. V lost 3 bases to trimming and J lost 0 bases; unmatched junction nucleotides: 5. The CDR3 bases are TGCGCCAGCAGTCAGTCGGGACAGCCCTCCTACGAGCAGTACGTC. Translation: CASSQSGQPSYEQYV.

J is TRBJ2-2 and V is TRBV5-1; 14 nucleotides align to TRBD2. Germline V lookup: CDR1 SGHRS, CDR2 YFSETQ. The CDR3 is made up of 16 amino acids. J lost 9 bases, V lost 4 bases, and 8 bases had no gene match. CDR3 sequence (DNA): TGCGCCAGCAGCGTCCGACTAGCGGGAGGGCCTAGGGAGCTGTTTTTT. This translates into CASSVRLAGGPRELFF.